These 16 T cell receptor beta chains came from one sample sequenced in a study of regulatory T cells in long-lasting Graves disease. The authors built TCR beta libraries using iRepertoire HTBI primers and Arm-PCR of CDR3 regions. MiXCR, run by TCRdb on the multiplex PCR reads, gives a single entry per CDR3 protein. The table lists around 320,000 distinct CDR3 sequences, 15% to 20% of them singletons, with roughly 27% in the top ten. Indicated time point: newly diagnosed GD, antithyroid drugs for less than 3 months. TCR sequences were obtained from RNA taken from PBMCs. These same data were also listed under a study on T cells in Graves' hyperthyroidism and ophthalmopathy.

The input for sequencing was peripheral blood mononuclear cells (PBMCs), taken at new diagnosis, from a patient treated with antithyroid drugs. Every receptor here comes from a man aged 35 to 55 with Graves disease.

This clonotype showed up many times. This chain joins TRBV12-3 or TRBV12-4 and TRBJ2-7; D is undetermined. V was shortened by 6 bases and J by 3 bases, with 9 bases between the two germline ends. The CDR3 covers 12 residues. In nucleotides, the CDR3 is TGTGCCAGCAGCTTATTGGGCTACGAGCAGTACTTC. Translation gives CASSLLGYEQYF.

This clonotype was seen at least ten times. This chain uses TRBV11-3 with TRBJ2-5; D is possibly TRBD1 or TRBD2 (5 bases each). The CDR3 is 13 residues long. Deletions cut 6 bases from V and 13 bases from J, with 21 bases between. Germline CDR1 and CDR2: SGHNT and YENEEA. CDR3 nucleotide sequence: TGTGCCAGCAGTTCAAGACATAGGGGAGAACGGTACTTC. Its translation: CASSSRHRGERYF. Together with reference TRBV11-3 and TRBJ2-5, the CDR3 gives the full variable domain: EAGVVQSPRYKIIEKKQPVAFWCNPISGHNTLYWYLQNLGQGPELLIRYENEEAVDDSQLPKDRFSAERLKGVDSTLKIQPAELGDSAVYLCASSSRHRGERYFGPGTRLLVL.

This clonotype was counted many times. This chain uses TRBV20-1 with TRBJ2-1; D not certain. In germline, CDR1 is DFQATT, CDR2 SNEGSKA (reference sequence). V was clipped by 2 bases and J by 4 bases, with 12 bases between them. This CDR3 is built from 14 residues. The DNA of the CDR3 is TGCAGTGCTAGATCGGGCCCGAAGTACAATGAGCAGTTCTTC. Translating it yields CSARSGPKYNEQFF.

This clonotype has a count of ten or more. J is TRBJ2-1 and V is TRBV11-1; a possible D gene is TRBD2 (5 bases). This CDR3 spans 14 amino acids. V was trimmed by 5 bases and J by 6 bases, leaving 14 bases between them. The germline gives CDR1 SGHAT, CDR2 FQDESV (reference sequence). The CDR3 region is CASSPAGNRNEQFF. In nucleotides, the CDR3 is TGTGCCAGCAGCCCCGCGGGTAATCGCAATGAGCAGTTCTTC.

The table lists this clonotype with many counts. The chain uses TRBV11-1 and TRBJ2-5; D is possibly TRBD2 (6 bases). Germline CDR1 reads SGHAT; CDR2 reads FQDESV (reference sequence). V lost 6 bases to trimming and J lost 5 bases, with 22 bases between them. The CDR3 contains 16 residues. CDR3: CASSLTTSRGRETQYF. The CDR3 DNA reads as TGTGCCAGCAGTCTAACTACCTCCCGGGGGAGGGAGACCCAGTACTTC.

This clonotype was detected ten times or more. The genes are TRBV12-3 or TRBV12-4 and TRBJ2-3; TRBD2 agrees at 10 bases. This CDR3 comprises 12 residues. V shed 6 bases, J shed 15 bases, and the junction held 9 bases outside the gene matches. The CDR3 loop reads CASSNGLADFYF. The DNA of the CDR3 is TGTGCCAGCAGCAACGGACTAGCGGATTTCTATTTT.

This clonotype was counted at least ten times. V and J are TRBV10-3 and TRBJ1-2; D possibly corresponds to TRBD1 (6 bases). CDR3 length: 13 amino acids. The germline V and J ends were trimmed by 1 base and 6 bases, with 9 bases remaining between them. Looked up from germline, CDR1 is ENHRY and CDR2 is SYGVKD. CDR3 amino acids: CAISELPGDGYTF. As DNA, the CDR3 is TGTGCCATCAGTGAGTTACCAGGGGATGGCTACACCTTC.

This clonotype was seen more than once but under ten times. The V call is TRBV18, the J call TRBJ2-6, with D perhaps TRBD1 (6 bases). This CDR3 comprises 15 residues. Germline CDR1 reads KGHSH; CDR2 reads LQKENI. V was pared by 4 bases and J by 2 bases, with 9 bases between. The CDR3 loop reads CASSHSGAGANVLTF. The CDR3 bases are TGTGCCAGCTCACACTCAGGGGCTGGGGCCAACGTCCTGACTTTC.

The chain couples TRBV28 to TRBJ2-7; 9 bases are a match to TRBD2. Germline assignment: CDR1 MDHEN and CDR2 SYDVKM. The CDR3 has 14 residues. The junction had 5 bases not matched to a gene; V was cut back by 2 bases and J by 6 bases. In DNA form, the CDR3 reads TGTGCCAGCAGTTTAGAGGCGGGAGGGGGCGAGCAGTACTTC. Residues: CASSLEAGGGEQYF.

There are many counts of this clonotype. The V gene is TRBV6-1, the J gene TRBJ2-5; 10 positions match TRBD1. This CDR3 spans 15 amino acids. Per the germline V gene, CDR1 is MNHNS and CDR2 is SASEGT. V lost 7 bases to trimming and J lost 5 bases; unmatched junction nucleotides: 10. CDR3 DNA: TGTGCCAGCATGATCCGGGACAGGGGCCTCGAGACCCAGTACTTC. This sequence encodes CASMIRDRGLETQYF.

V is TRBV18 and J is TRBJ1-4, with TRBD1 identical over 12 bases. This CDR3 is 16 amino acids long. Germline V gene lookup returns CDR1 KGHSH and CDR2 LQKENI. J gave up 3 bases and V 5 bases, and 4 bases lay outside the gene matches. CDR3 loop: CASSSGQGASNEKLFF. DNA for the CDR3: TGTGCCAGCTCATCGGGACAGGGGGCCTCTAATGAAAAACTGTTTTTT.

There are many counts of this clonotype. The V and J genes are TRBV5-1 and TRBJ2-5, with 8 bases aligning to TRBD1. Trimming removed 9 bases from V and 0 bases from J; junction bases left unmatched: 7. The CDR3 totals 14 residues. Germline CDR1 reads SGHRS; CDR2 reads YFSETQ. The CDR3 coding sequence is TGCGCCACAAGGACAGGGCAAAACCAAGAGACCCAGTACTTC. Translation gives CATRTGQNQETQYF.

This clonotype showed up many times. V gene TRBV28 combines with J gene TRBJ2-7; D unclear. Germline lookup yields CDR1 MDHEN and CDR2 SYDVKM. V was pared by 3 bases and J by 6 bases, with 15 bases between. This CDR3 region has 14 residues. CDR3 nucleotides: TGTGCCAGCAGTTTTTTGACCCTAAGCCGCGAGCAGTACTTC. Translation: CASSFLTLSREQYF.

The gene calls are TRBV7-2 and TRBJ2-1, with TRBD2 matching 7 bases. J gave up 8 bases and V 5 bases, and 12 bases lay outside the gene matches. The CDR3 extends over 15 amino acids. Germline CDR1 SGHTA, CDR2 FQGNSA. CDR3 residues: CASSPYRRGGHEQFF. CDR3 nucleotide sequence: TGTGCCAGCAGCCCATATAGGCGGGGAGGGCATGAGCAGTTCTTC.

This clonotype was recorded at least ten times. The CDR3 DNA follows: TGTGCCAGCAGTCCTGACCGCGGGCAGTTCTTC. It encodes CASSPDRGQFF. This chain connects TRBV12-3 or TRBV12-4 to TRBJ2-1; D gene unclear. This CDR3 contains 11 residues. The V and J ends lost 5 bases and 12 bases respectively, with 11 bases between them.

In its sample, this clonotype was seen many times. Germline and junction disagree at one end, which may indicate a read error. In nucleotides, the CDR3 is TGTGCCACCTTCGGTACCGCGGAGCTGTTTTTT. Translated, it gives CATFGTAELFF. This chain uses TRBV24-1 with TRBJ2-2, with D unclear. CDR1 is KGHDR, CDR2 SFDVKD, per germline. CDR3 size: 11 residues.